This TCR beta chain was found in a study of neurological immune-mediated disorders. General study results and limits: The expanded clones of different subjects shared no CDR3 amino acid sequences (suggesting private repertoires in all groups).

The CDR3 has 16 amino acids. Trimming took 1 base from V and 2 from J; bases not matched to a gene: 3. Germline values: CDR1 LGHDT, CDR2 YNNKEL (reference sequence). This clonotype occurred many times. Its antigen is unknown. Every sequencing run produced over 200 million TCR-beta sequences that came from 15-18 subjects. One entry per CDR3 protein results from TCRdb running MiXCR on the 5' RACE reads. The sample contains under 45,000 distinct CDR3 sequences, roughly 13% of which appear only once. From 2 million PBMCs stored at -80 C, the unsorted libraries were generated. This TCR came from a female donor in good health. Input material: PBMCs. The V and J genes are TRBV3-1 and TRBJ2-3; 10 bases align to TRBD2. The DNA of the CDR3 is TGTGCCAGCAGCCAAGCTAGCGGGAGAGACACAGATACGCAGTATTTT. Translated, it gives CASSQASGRDTDTQYF.